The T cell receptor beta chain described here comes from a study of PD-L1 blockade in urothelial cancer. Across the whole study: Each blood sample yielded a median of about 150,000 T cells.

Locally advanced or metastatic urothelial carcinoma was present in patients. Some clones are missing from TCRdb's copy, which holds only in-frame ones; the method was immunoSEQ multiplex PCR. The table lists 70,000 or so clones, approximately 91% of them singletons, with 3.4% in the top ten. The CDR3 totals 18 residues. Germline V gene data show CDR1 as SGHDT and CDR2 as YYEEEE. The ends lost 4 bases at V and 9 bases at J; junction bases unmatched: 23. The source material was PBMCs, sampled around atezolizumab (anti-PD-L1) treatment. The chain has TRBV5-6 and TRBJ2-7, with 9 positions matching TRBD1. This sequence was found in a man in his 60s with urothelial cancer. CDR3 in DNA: TGTGCCAGCAGCCCTCGGCAGGACAGGGGATTGATAACGAGTTTGCAGTACTTC. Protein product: CASSPRQDRGLITSLQYF.